Listed here are 23 T cell receptor beta chains from one sample, sequenced in a study of beta chain features in type 1 diabetes. Expressed TCRB transcripts were sequenced because the isolated RNA had all been reverse transcribed beforehand. Using immunoSEQ multiplex PCR, the repertoire was profiled, and TCRdb retains in-frame clones only, with some absent. Of under 850,000 clones in the sample, 13% are singletons; the top ten hold 0.02% to 0.025%. Study-level points and caveats: TCRB CDR3 length was moderately but significantly reduced in all four CD4+ subsets of Type 1 diabetes patients.

Their antigens remain unidentified. Material for sequencing was naive CD4+ T cells from blood. The receptors derive from a man younger than 35 with type 1 diabetes.

This chain joins TRBV5-4 and TRBJ1-1; TRBD1 aligns across 7 bases. Trimming took 6 bases from V and 8 from J; bases not matched to a gene: 7. The CDR3 has 12 residues. In germline, CDR1 is SGHNT, CDR2 YYREEE (reference sequence). CDR3 nucleotides: TGTGCCAGCAACCGAGGGGGACAGGAAGCTTTCTTT. The encoded protein is CASNRGGQEAFF.

The table lists this clone with a few counts. The V call is TRBV15, the J call TRBJ2-4; unclear D gene. Deletions cut 8 bases from V and 6 bases from J, with 5 bases between. This CDR3 region has 10 residues. Germline values: CDR1 LNHNV, CDR2 YYDKDF (reference sequence). The CDR3 sequence is CATPLNIQYF. In nucleotides, the CDR3 is TGTGCCACCCCCCTAAACATTCAGTACTTC.

The chain carries TRBV7-6 and TRBJ2-3; D is uncertain. The V gene lost 2 bases and the J gene lost 2 bases, with 8 bases spanning the gap. Germline values: CDR1 SGHVS, CDR2 FNYEAQ. This CDR3 is 14 amino acids long. CDR3 in amino acids: CASSLKSNTDTQYF. In nucleotides, the CDR3 is TGTGCCAGCAGCTTAAAATCTAACACAGATACGCAGTATTTT.

V gene TRBV7-2 combines with J gene TRBJ2-1, with a tentative D call TRBD2 (6 bases). This CDR3 has 16 amino acids. In germline, CDR1 is SGHTA, CDR2 FQGNSA. V was cut by 0 bases and J by 9 bases, with 18 bases left in between. The DNA of the CDR3 is TGTGCCAGCAGCTTAGCCTCAGCGCGGGCCGGGGGTGAGCAGTTCTTC. This encodes CASSLASARAGGEQFF.

The rearrangement joins TRBV19 to TRBJ2-5; TRBD2 aligns across 10 bases. The V and J ends lost 5 bases and 3 bases, in that order; junction bases with no gene match: 3. This CDR3 comprises 14 residues. From germline, CDR1 is LNHDA and CDR2 SQIVND (reference sequence). The CDR3 region has the DNA TGTGCCAGTAGTCTCGGACTAGCGGAAGAGACCCAGTACTTC. As protein: CASSLGLAEETQYF.

There are a few counts of this clone. The chain carries TRBV27 and TRBJ1-6; D ambiguous. CDR1 MNHEY and CDR2 SMNVEV come from the germline V gene (reference sequence). The V gene lost 8 bases and the J gene lost 10 bases, with 18 bases spanning the gap. CDR3 length equals 14 residues. In DNA, the CDR3 is TGTGCCAGCGGCTCAGGTTCAACGGGGTCACCCCTCCACTTT. This codes for CASGSGSTGSPLHF.

This clone has only a few counts. J is TRBJ2-1 and V is TRBV5-1; no firm D call. CDR3 size: 14 residues. The germline CDR1 and CDR2 sequences are SGHRS and YFSETQ. V lost 2 bases to trimming and J lost 7 bases, with 13 bases between them. This CDR3 is CASSFVGPGNEQFF. CDR3 in DNA: TGCGCCAGCAGCTTTGTGGGCCCGGGTAATGAGCAGTTCTTC.

This clone was picked up a small number of times. This chain connects TRBV4-1 to TRBJ1-2; D is uncertain. The CDR3 contains 16 residues. With 1 base removed from V and 3 bases from J, the gap between germline ends came to 15 bases. The germline CDR1 and CDR2 sequences are MGHRA and YSYEKL. The CDR3 loop reads CASSQVSRGRDYGYTF. DNA of the CDR3: TGCGCCAGCAGCCAAGTTTCCAGAGGTAGGGACTATGGCTACACCTTC.

This clone was observed a handful of times. The CDR3 DNA sequence: TGTGCCAGCAGTGTACGGGAAACTAATGAAAAACTGTTTTTT. Encoded protein: CASSVRETNEKLFF. The chain employs TRBV2 and TRBJ1-4; D gene uncertain. The V gene's germline CDR1 is SNHLY and CDR2 FYNNEI. The CDR3 totals 14 residues. Trimming took 4 bases from V and 1 from J, leaving 7 bases between them.

The chain is built from TRBV4-1 and TRBJ2-2, with 9 bases fitting TRBD1. Trimming removed 6 bases from V and 5 bases from J; junction bases left unmatched: 7. CDR1 is MGHRA, CDR2 YSYEKL, per germline. The CDR3 spans 15 residues. CDR3 in amino acids: CASSPWTGATGELFF. Written as DNA, the CDR3 is TGCGCCAGCAGTCCCTGGACAGGGGCAACCGGGGAGCTGTTTTTT.

The CDR3 nucleotides are TGTGCCAGCAGTGACATACAGGATTATAATTCACCCCTCCACTTT. It yields the protein CASSDIQDYNSPLHF. The chain recombines TRBV25-1 with TRBJ1-6; TRBD1 might be the D (5 bases). V was shortened by 3 bases and J by 4 bases, with 10 bases between the two germline ends. CDR1 and CDR2 (germline): MGHDK, SYGVNS. The CDR3 totals 15 residues.

The chain has TRBV2 and TRBJ2-5; a weak D match, TRBD2 (5 bases). Germline V gives CDR1 SNHLY, CDR2 FYNNEI. The CDR3 covers 11 residues. The V end was cut by 8 bases, the J end by 5 bases, with 9 bases between. The CDR3 here is CASFQRETQYF. CDR3 coding DNA: TGTGCCAGCTTCCAGCGGGAGACCCAGTACTTC.

A remark on this clone: Other nucleotide sequences in the sample specify the same CDR3. The chain combines TRBV5-1 with TRBJ2-5; possible D gene TRBD1, 6 bases. The CDR3 has 15 amino acids. Deletions cut 0 bases from V and 0 bases from J, with 9 bases between. Germline CDR1 is SGHRS and CDR2 is YFSETQ. The CDR3 here is CASSLVAGDQETQYF. The CDR3 bases are TGCGCCAGCAGCTTGGTTGCAGGGGACCAAGAGACCCAGTACTTC.

This clone was observed a handful of times. This chain links TRBV21-1 with TRBJ2-4; the DNA was not compared with TRBD2, the D call given in the table. TRBV21-1 is a pseudogene locus. The CDR3 extends over 15 amino acids. CDR3 loop: CASRNWGVKLNIQYF. CDR3 DNA: TGTGCCAGCAGGAATTGGGGGGTTAAATTAAACATTCAGTACTTC.

This clone has more than one count but fewer than ten. V gene TRBV5-4 combines with J gene TRBJ2-1; TRBD1 might be the D (6 bases). V was pared by 0 bases and J by 4 bases, with 8 bases between. The CDR3 is 14 amino acids. CDR1 is SGHNT and CDR2 is YYREEE in the germline V gene (reference sequence). CDR3 in DNA: TGTGCCAGCAGCTTGGTGGGGGCGTACAATGAGCAGTTCTTC. Translation: CASSLVGAYNEQFF. Together with reference TRBV5-4 and TRBJ2-1, the CDR3 gives the full variable domain: ETGVTQSPTHLIKTRGQQVTLRCSSQSGHNTVSWYQQALGQGPQFIFQYYREEENGRGNFPPRFSGLQFPNYSSELNVNALELDDSALYLCASSLVGAYNEQFFGPGTRLTVL.

The chain combines TRBV28 with TRBJ2-1, with D perhaps TRBD2 (6 bases). This CDR3 is built from 16 residues. V was pared by 5 bases and J by 5 bases, with 19 bases between. Germline CDR1 reads MDHEN; CDR2 reads SYDVKM. In DNA, the CDR3 is TGTGCCAGCAGTCCCCCCGGAGGGACGGGGAACAATGAGCAGTTCTTC. Translated: CASSPPGGTGNNEQFF.

The CDR3 is CASSGLAGETGELFF. In DNA form, the CDR3 reads TGTGCCAGCAGCGGACTAGCGGGGGAAACCGGGGAGCTGTTTTTT. The chain couples TRBV2 to TRBJ2-2; TRBD2 matches 13 bases. This CDR3 has 15 amino acids. Germline lookup yields CDR1 SNHLY and CDR2 FYNNEI. The trim removed 6 bases at V and 5 bases at J, leaving 3 bases unmatched.

The chain combines TRBV5-4 with TRBJ1-2; D is unclear. The V gene's germline CDR1 is SGHNT and CDR2 YYREEE (reference sequence). Trimming left V 0 bases short and J 4 bases short, with 10 bases between. The CDR3 extends over 14 amino acids. CDR3 sequence (DNA): TGTGCCAGCAGCTTGGCGGGGATCTTCTATGGCTACACCTTC. Protein sequence: CASSLAGIFYGYTF. Drawing the rest from reference TRBV5-4 and TRBJ1-2, the complete variable domain is ETGVTQSPTHLIKTRGQQVTLRCSSQSGHNTVSWYQQALGQGPQFIFQYYREEENGRGNFPPRFSGLQFPNYSSELNVNALELDDSALYLCASSLAGIFYGYTFGSGTRLTVV.

The chain employs TRBV30 and TRBJ1-1; D gene unclear. V lost 6 bases and J 8 bases, leaving 13 bases between the germline ends. There are 11 residues in the CDR3. Germline CDR1 GTSNPN, CDR2 SVGIG (reference sequence). Written as DNA, the CDR3 is TGTGCCTGTAACCTCAACATCGAAGCTTTCTTT. It is translated as CACNLNIEAFF.

The J gene is TRBJ2-1, the V gene TRBV28; TRBD1 is a possible D gene (5 bases). Germline V gene sequence: CDR1 MDHEN, CDR2 SYDVKM. This CDR3 has 14 amino acids. With 5 bases removed from V and 10 bases from J, the gap between germline ends came to 18 bases. The CDR3 protein is CASSDRMNEGEQFF. The CDR3 DNA is TGTGCCAGCAGTGACAGAATGAACGAAGGGGAGCAGTTCTTC.

This chain links TRBV19 with TRBJ2-3; the D gene is possibly TRBD1 (6 bases). This CDR3 has 14 residues. The germline V and J ends were trimmed by 5 bases and 1 base, with 10 bases remaining between them. The germline gives CDR1 LNHDA, CDR2 SQIVND (reference sequence). This CDR3 reads CASSEQGGTDTQYF. CDR3 DNA sequence: TGTGCCAGTAGTGAACAGGGCGGCACAGATACGCAGTATTTT.

The chain links TRBV27 to TRBJ1-6; 8 positions agree with TRBD1. V shed 6 bases, J shed 10 bases, and the junction held 8 bases outside the gene matches. Germline CDR1 reads MNHEY; CDR2 reads SMNVEV (reference sequence). The CDR3 is made up of 14 amino acids. CDR3 nucleotides: TGTGCCAGCAGGCCCGGGACAGGTGCCTCACCCCTCCACTTT. Translation gives CASRPGTGASPLHF.

The V and J genes are TRBV25-1 and TRBJ1-1; D call uncertain. The V gene's germline CDR1 is MGHDK and CDR2 SYGVNS. V lost 11 bases and J 7 bases, leaving 17 bases between the germline ends. The CDR3 has 12 residues. This chain's CDR3 is CASLSRDLEAFF. The CDR3 region has the DNA TGTGCCTCCTTAAGCAGAGACCTTGAAGCTTTCTTT. The full variable domain, its missing parts supplied by reference TRBV25-1 and TRBJ1-1, is EADIYQTPRYLVIGTGKKITLECSQTMGHDKMYWYQQDPGMELHLIHYSYGVNSTEKGDLSSESTVSRIRTEHFPLTLESARPSHTSQYLCASLSRDLEAFFGQGTRLTVV.